The 30 T cell receptor beta chains reported below all come from one sample, sequenced in a study of blood T cell repertoires in COVID-19. TCRdb's table, derived via immunoSEQ multiplex PCR, lists solely in-frame clones and lacks some. Among around 150,000 clones, 79% were seen once, and the ten largest hold about 8.7%. The sample taken for sequencing was peripheral blood. These receptors were collected from a man between 50 and 59 years old with active or convalescent COVID-19.

This clone was detected only a few times. This sequence joins TRBV6-1 and TRBJ2-4; 11 bases map to TRBD2. Germline CDR1 and CDR2: MNHNS and SASEGT. V gave up 2 bases and J gave up 8 bases; unmatched junction bases: 5. The length of the CDR3 is 15 residues. The CDR3 here is CASSETSGSGYIQYF. Written as DNA, the CDR3 is TGTGCCAGCAGTGAAACTAGCGGGAGCGGGTACATTCAGTACTTC.

This clone was seen ten or more times. The chain employs TRBV3-1 (or the pseudogene TRBV3-2) and TRBJ2-7; tentative D call: TRBD1 (6 bases). The CDR3 runs to 14 residues. Germline assignment: CDR1 LGHDT and CDR2 YNNKEL (reference sequence). The ends were cut back, 4 bases at V and 2 bases at J, with 12 bases in the middle. Here the CDR3 DNA reads TGTGCCAGCAGCCTCTTGGACAGCACCTACGAGCAGTACTTC. Residues: CASSLLDSTYEQYF.

This clone was detected once. The V call is TRBV28, the J call TRBJ1-5; a possible D gene is TRBD1 (6 bases). V lost 8 bases and J 8 bases, leaving 19 bases between the germline ends. The CDR3 covers 14 residues. Germline CDR1 is MDHEN and CDR2 is SYDVKM. The DNA for the CDR3 is TGTGCCAGCGGAGGCGGGGGGGGCGAGGAGCCCCAGCATTTT. It specifies CASGGGGGEEPQHF.

The chain combines TRBV14 with TRBJ2-5, with a possible D match to TRBD2 (6 bases). From germline, CDR1 is SGHDN and CDR2 FVKESK. V dropped 0 bases and J dropped 3 bases, with 17 bases sitting between them. The CDR3 runs to 17 residues. CDR3: CASSQEGSRRTKETQYF. CDR3 nucleotides: TGTGCCAGCAGCCAAGAGGGATCGCGACGGACTAAAGAGACCCAGTACTTC. Full variable domain (rest looked up from reference TRBV14 and TRBJ2-5): EAGVTQFPSHSVIEKGQTVTLRCDPISGHDNLYWYRRVMGKEIKFLLHFVKESKQDESGMPNNRFLAERTGGTYSTLKVQPAELEDSGVYFCASSQEGSRRTKETQYFGPGTRLLVL.

This chain uses TRBV6-4 with TRBJ2-1, with 10 bases aligning to TRBD2. The CDR3 runs to 18 residues. The germline V gene has CDR1 MRHNA and CDR2 SNTAGT. V lost 0 bases, J lost 9 bases, and 14 bases stayed unmatched. CDR3 residues: CASSDSLSRAGGPIEQFF. Here the CDR3 DNA reads TGTGCCAGCAGTGACTCTTTATCGAGAGCGGGAGGGCCGATTGAGCAGTTCTTC.

A note on this clone: Relative to the germline gene, one junction end is altered; a read error may explain this. The V call is TRBV9, the J call TRBJ2-5; tentatively, D is TRBD1 (6 bases). This CDR3 is built from 13 residues. Germline values: CDR1 SGDLS, CDR2 YYNGEE. DNA for the CDR3: TGTGCCAGCAGCGGGGACAACCAAGGGACCCAGTACTTC. Protein: CASSGDNQGTQYF. The complete variable domain, with remaining parts taken from reference TRBV9 and TRBJ2-5, reads DSGVTQTPKHLITATGQRVTLRCSPRSGDLSVYWYQQSLDQGLQFLIQYYNGEERAKGNILERFSAQQFPDLHSELNLSSLELGDSALYFCASSGDNQGTQYFGPGTRLLVL.

This clone has a single count. This chain links TRBV4-2 with TRBJ2-3, with TRBD2 identical over 7 bases. Looked up from germline, CDR1 is LGHNA and CDR2 is YNFKEQ. The CDR3 totals 16 residues. V shed 1 base and J 0 bases; nucleotides not matched to a gene: 4. The CDR3 DNA reads as TGTGCCAGCAGCCAAGTTGACGGGAGGAGCACAGATACGCAGTATTTT. Its translation is CASSQVDGRSTDTQYF.

The V and J genes are TRBV6-4 and TRBJ1-2, with a possible D match to TRBD1 (5 bases). The V gene's germline CDR1 is MRHNA and CDR2 SNTAGT. This CDR3 is 15 amino acids long. Trimming cost V 4 bases and J 4 bases, with 16 bases left between them. In DNA form, the CDR3 reads TGTGCCAGCAGTGGGGGGACGGGAGGATTCTATGGCTACACCTTC. As protein: CASSGGTGGFYGYTF.

The chain links TRBV4-2 to TRBJ2-7; 9 nucleotides match TRBD2. The CDR3 loop spans 16 amino acids. In germline, CDR1 is LGHNA, CDR2 YNFKEQ. Trimming at V came to 1 base and at J to 3 bases, leaving 7 bases not matched to a gene. The CDR3 reads CASSQGLASGIYEQYF. The CDR3 coding sequence is TGTGCCAGCAGCCAAGGGTTGGCTAGCGGGATCTACGAGCAGTACTTC.

CDR3 in DNA: TGTGCCAGCAGTGGGCACGGCGAGACCCAGTACTTC. Translating it yields CASSGHGETQYF. This chain joins TRBV28 and TRBJ2-5; D is unresolved. The CDR3 runs 12 residues. CDR1 is MDHEN and CDR2 is SYDVKM in the germline V gene. V lost 5 bases to trimming and J lost 5 bases, with 9 bases between them.

This rearrangement joins TRBV3-1 (or the pseudogene TRBV3-2) to TRBJ2-7, with a possible D match to TRBD2 (5 bases). The germline V and J ends were trimmed by 0 bases and 2 bases, with 8 bases remaining between them. The CDR3 contains 14 residues. The germline CDR1 and CDR2 sequences are LGHDT and YNNKEL (reference sequence). In DNA form, the CDR3 reads TGTGCCAGCAGCCAAGAGAGAGGGACCTACGAGCAGTACTTC. This translates into CASSQERGTYEQYF.

The chain links TRBV19 to TRBJ2-1; D is uncertain. Germline V gene data show CDR1 as LNHDA and CDR2 as SQIVND (reference sequence). V was pared by 7 bases and J by 2 bases, with 9 bases between. The CDR3 totals 13 residues. The CDR3: CASTNRAYNEQFF. The CDR3 DNA is TGTGCCAGTACTAACCGGGCCTACAATGAGCAGTTCTTC. The variable domain in full, with the rest retrieved from reference TRBV19 and TRBJ2-1, is DGGITQSPKYLFRKEGQNVTLSCEQNLNHDAMYWYRQDPGQGLRLIYYSQIVNDFQKGDIAEGYSVSREKKESFPLTVTSAQKNPTAFYLCASTNRAYNEQFFGPGTRLTVL.

Concerning this clone itself: This likely came from a read error, as a far larger clone is one base away. V is TRBV9 and J is TRBJ2-5; D not certain. The CDR3 contains 11 residues. Germline V gives CDR1 SGDLS, CDR2 YYNGEE. Trimming left V 4 bases short and J 4 bases short, with 5 bases between. The CDR3 DNA follows: TGTGCCAGCAGCACCGGAGAGACCCAGTACTTC. Translating gives CASSTGETQYF.

The rearrangement uses TRBV11-3 and TRBJ2-2, with D possibly matching TRBD1 (6 bases). From germline, CDR1 is SGHNT and CDR2 YENEEA. CDR3 size: 17 residues. Between the trimmed V and J ends, which lost 4 bases and 0 bases, there was a span of 15 bases. CDR3 nucleotide sequence: TGTGCCAGCAGCTGGGGGCAGGGATTCTCGAACACCGGGGAGCTGTTTTTT. It yields the protein CASSWGQGFSNTGELFF.

The genes are TRBV27 and TRBJ1-1; unclear D gene. The CDR3 consists of 14 residues. Germline V gene data show CDR1 as MNHEY and CDR2 as SMNVEV (reference sequence). V lost 9 bases to trimming and J lost 7 bases, with 21 bases between them. CDR3 DNA sequence: TGTGCCAGTAAGGTTATAGCAGCCTATCATGAAGCTTTCTTT. Protein product: CASKVIAAYHEAFF.

The chain employs TRBV14 and TRBJ2-3, with unresolved D. V shed 4 bases and J shed 0 bases, with 11 bases lying between them. The CDR3 runs to 15 residues. Germline V CDR1 and CDR2: SGHDN, FVKESK. CDR3 residues: CASSRGDTSTDTQYF. The CDR3 DNA sequence: TGTGCCAGCAGCCGAGGTGATACTAGCACAGATACGCAGTATTTT.

The V and J genes are TRBV3-1 (or the pseudogene TRBV3-2) and TRBJ1-6; D not certain. There are 15 residues in the CDR3. Between the trimmed V and J ends, which lost 1 base and 8 bases, there was a span of 12 bases. Germline V gives CDR1 LGHDT, CDR2 YNNKEL (reference sequence). The CDR3 protein is CASSQVGFEDSPLHF. The CDR3 DNA sequence: TGTGCCAGCAGCCAAGTCGGGTTCGAGGATTCACCCCTCCACTTT.

This rearrangement joins TRBV7-2 to TRBJ1-5; 9 bases are shared with TRBD1. CDR1 is SGHTA and CDR2 is FQGNSA in the germline V gene. After removal of 5 bases from V and 6 bases from J, the junction contained 5 bases not matched to a gene. This CDR3 comprises 14 residues. The CDR3 DNA reads as TGTGCCAGCAGCGACAGGGGGAACGCTCAGCCCCAGCATTTT. Translation: CASSDRGNAQPQHF.

The chain links TRBV27 to TRBJ1-3; D not certain. The V gene's germline CDR1 is MNHEY and CDR2 SMNVEV (reference sequence). V was pared by 0 bases and J by 3 bases, with 9 bases between. The CDR3 runs to 15 residues. CDR3 sequence (DNA): TGTGCCAGCAGTTTATCGAGGCACTTTGGAAACACCATATATTTT. It translates to CASSLSRHFGNTIYF.

The V gene is TRBV14, the J gene TRBJ1-6; D may be TRBD1 (5 bases). V lost 6 bases and J lost 6, with 15 bases in between. The CDR3 covers 15 residues. Per germline, CDR1 SGHDN and CDR2 FVKESK. The CDR3 DNA sequence: TGTGCCAGCAGTTTCCAAGCCGGGGGTAATTCACCCCTCCACTTT. It encodes CASSFQAGGNSPLHF.

The chain joins TRBV3-1 (or the pseudogene TRBV3-2) to TRBJ2-1; TRBD2 matches 8 bases. The CDR3 has 15 residues. V lost 4 bases to trimming and J lost 8 bases; unmatched junction nucleotides: 10. In germline, CDR1 is LGHDT, CDR2 YNNKEL (reference sequence). The DNA for the CDR3 is TGTGCCAGCAGCCGCGGACTAGCCTCTAGCCATGAGCAGTTCTTC. It yields the protein CASSRGLASSHEQFF.

This clone was seen only a few times. J is TRBJ2-5 and V is TRBV5-6, with 8 bases matching TRBD1. CDR1 and CDR2 from the germline V gene are SGHDT and YYEEEE. The CDR3 is made up of 17 amino acids. J lost 2 bases, V lost 4 bases, and 13 bases had no gene match. Here the CDR3 DNA reads TGTGCCAGCAGCGCCGCCCCCGGACAGGGTGGACAAGAGACCCAGTACTTC. Its protein product is CASSAAPGQGGQETQYF.

The chain is built from TRBV28 and TRBJ2-7, with 7 bases that match TRBD1. V gave up 4 bases and J gave up 0 bases; unmatched junction bases: 6. The CDR3 sequence is 15 residues long. Looked up from germline, CDR1 is MDHEN and CDR2 is SYDVKM. For the CDR3, the DNA is TGTGCCAGCAGTTCCGGACAGGCTTACTCCTACGAGCAGTACTTC. Protein sequence: CASSSGQAYSYEQYF.

This chain connects TRBV5-6 to TRBJ2-5; TRBD1 matches at 10 bases. CDR1 and CDR2 (germline): SGHDT, YYEEEE. The CDR3 has 15 residues. J was trimmed by 5 bases and V by 1 base; bases with no gene match: 5. The CDR3 region is CASSLTGTGDETQYF. The CDR3 DNA is TGTGCCAGCAGCTTGACCGGGACAGGGGATGAGACCCAGTACTTC.

This clone was seen once. The V gene is TRBV12-5, the J gene TRBJ2-3; 8 nucleotides line up with TRBD1. The V and J ends lost 5 bases and 5 bases, in that order; junction bases with no gene match: 9. The CDR3 extends over 15 amino acids. Germline CDR1 reads LGHNT; CDR2 reads FRNRAP. CDR3 nucleotide sequence: TGTGCTAGTGGTCAGACAGGGGTGTTCGTAGATACGCAGTATTTT. Translation gives CASGQTGVFVDTQYF.

This chain connects TRBV9 to TRBJ1-6; tentatively, D is TRBD1 (5 bases). The CDR3 loop spans 14 amino acids. CDR1 and CDR2 (germline): SGDLS, YYNGEE. Deletions cut 1 base from V and 11 bases from J, with 13 bases between. DNA of the CDR3: TGTGCCAGCAGCGTACGGGACTGGACGACACCCCTCCACTTT. It translates to CASSVRDWTTPLHF.

The chain employs TRBV18 and TRBJ2-5; 11 bases fit TRBD2. V lost 2 bases, J lost 1 base, and 3 bases stayed unmatched. Germline values: CDR1 KGHSH, CDR2 LQKENI. This CDR3 has 16 amino acids. Here the CDR3 DNA reads TGTGCCAGCTCACCAATGGGACTAGCGGCCCAAGAGACCCAGTACTTC. This encodes CASSPMGLAAQETQYF. The full variable domain, with the rest looked up from reference TRBV18 and TRBJ2-5, is NAGVMQNPRHLVRRRGQEARLRCSPMKGHSHVYWYRQLPEEGLKFMVYLQKENIIDESGMPKERFSAEFPKEGPSILRIQQVVRGDSAAYFCASSPMGLAAQETQYFGPGTRLLVL.

The chain carries TRBV5-4 and TRBJ2-3, with D tentatively TRBD1 (5 bases). V lost 4 bases to trimming and J lost 2 bases, with 14 bases between them. The germline CDR1 and CDR2 sequences are SGHNT and YYREEE (reference sequence). The CDR3 extends over 15 amino acids. In nucleotides, the CDR3 is TGTGCCAGCAGCGTCAGGGATAGATACACAGATACGCAGTATTTT. Its translation is CASSVRDRYTDTQYF.

Only a few counts were recorded for this clone. The chain recombines TRBV18 with TRBJ1-5; D gene ambiguous. This CDR3 has 14 amino acids. Trimming stripped 6 bases from V and 7 bases from J, with 16 bases between. Germline V gene data show CDR1 as KGHSH and CDR2 as LQKENI. The CDR3 sequence is CASSPTGDNQPQHF. DNA of the CDR3: TGTGCCAGCTCCCCAACCGGGGATAACCAGCCCCAGCATTTT.

The J gene is TRBJ2-1, the V gene TRBV6-5; TRBD1 matches at 7 bases. There are 15 residues in the CDR3. Losses at the gene ends were 8 bases for V and 4 bases for J; bases not matched to a gene: 11. Germline-derived CDR1 and CDR2 are MNHEY and SVGAGI. CDR3 protein: CASGPDRALYNEQFF. Written as DNA, the CDR3 is TGTGCCAGCGGACCCGACAGGGCGTTGTACAATGAGCAGTTCTTC.